The rows below give T cell receptor beta chains drawn from one sample of a study of cytomegalovirus exposure and HLA in healthy donors. Profiled with immunoSEQ multiplex PCR; TCRdb holds only in-frame clones, not every one. The sample records approximately 130,000 clones, 65% to 90% being singletons. Material for sequencing was PBMCs. These receptors were collected from a girl aged 2 to 9 in good health and CMV-seronegative. CDR3s include the opening cysteine and the closing phenylalanine or tryptophan. D genes are given only for firm matches. Clone size is not always given. Where it is, it says once, few, many or a class for expanded clones.

D	size	V	J	CDR3	DNA
TRBD1	NA	TRBV5-6	TRBJ1-3	CASSHRTGRINTIYF	TGTGCCAGCAGCCATCGGACAGGCAGGATTAACACCATATATTTT
TRBD1	once	TRBV5-8	TRBJ1-4	CASSPDRAEKLFF	TGTGCCAGCAGCCCGGACAGGGCTGAAAAACTGTTTTTT
TRBD2	NA	TRBV4-1	TRBJ2-3	CASSQERGCTDTQYF	TGCGCCAGCAGCCAAGAGCGGGGGTGCACAGATACGCAGTATTTT
TRBD2	NA	TRBV4-2	TRBJ2-4	CASSQEAGVAKNIQYF	TGTGCCAGCAGCCAAGAAGCGGGGGTGGCCAAAAACATTCAGTACTTC
NA	few	TRBV2	TRBJ2-1	CASSEGGPYNEQFF	TGTGCCAGCAGTGAGGGGGGGCCCTACAATGAGCAGTTCTTC
NA	NA	TRBV4-3	TRBJ1-4	CASSPTTTGTAAKLFF	TGCGCCAGCAGCCCTACCACCACAGGTACGGCCGCAAAACTGTTTTTT
NA	once	TRBV6-1	TRBJ2-2	CAGGGQTVAGELFF	TGTGCCGGGGGAGGACAAACGGTTGCCGGGGAGCTGTTTTTT
NA	NA	TRBV7-6	TRBJ2-3	CASSSNSGRRTSTDTQYF	TGTGCCAGCAGCTCCAATAGCGGACGGAGAACTAGCACAGATACGCAGTATTTT
TRBD1	NA	TRBV6-1	TRBJ2-7	CASSDLLVGQEDEQYF	TGTGCCAGCAGTGACCTGCTAGTGGGACAGGAGGACGAGCAGTACTTC
TRBD1	once	TRBV15	TRBJ2-2	CATSTRQGEGGELFF	TGTGCCACCAGCACAAGACAGGGTGAGGGCGGGGAGCTGTTTTTT
NA	NA	TRBV13	TRBJ1-1	CASSLRQKEAFF	TGTGCCAGCAGCTTAAGACAGAAGGAAGCTTTCTTT
NA	NA	TRBV28	TRBJ2-1	CASSANRVGRYNEQFF	TGTGCCAGCAGTGCCAACAGGGTCGGGCGCTACAATGAGCAGTTCTTC
TRBD2	NA	TRBV15	TRBJ2-1	CATSRVSSGSAEQFF	TGTGCCACCAGCAGAGTGTCTAGCGGGAGCGCTGAGCAGTTCTTC
NA	NA	TRBV7-9	TRBJ2-5	CASSRVETQYF	TGTGCCAGCAGCCGAGTGGAGACCCAGTACTTC
TRBD2	NA	TRBV5-6	TRBJ2-5	CASSFLSSGVQETQYF	TGTGCCAGCAGCTTTCTGTCTAGCGGGGTCCAAGAGACCCAGTACTTC
NA	NA	TRBV21-1	TRBJ1-5	CASRRPGQPTNQPQHF	TGTGCCAGCAGGAGACCGGGACAGCCAACCAATCAGCCCCAGCATTTT
NA	NA	TRBV18	TRBJ2-7	CASSPTLAYEQYF	TGTGCCAGCTCCCCAACATTAGCATACGAGCAGTACTTC
TRBD1	NA	TRBV28	TRBJ1-2	CASRTPIGTGVGGYTF	TGTGCCAGCAGAACACCGATCGGGACAGGTGTAGGAGGCTACACCTTC
NA	NA	TRBV6-1	TRBJ1-2	CASSDNRYYGYTF	TGTGCCAGCAGTGACAACAGATACTATGGCTACACCTTC
TRBD1	NA	TRBV5-1	TRBJ2-3	CASSLHPPPTGESTDTQYF	TGCGCCAGCAGCTTACACCCACCTCCGACAGGGGAGAGCACAGATACGCAGTATTTT
NA	NA	TRBV2	TRBJ2-7	CASSGGTVGSEQYF	TGTGCCAGCAGTGGAGGGACTGTTGGCAGCGAGCAGTACTTC
TRBD1	NA	TRBV7-3	TRBJ2-7	CASSTPQGTNDYEQYF	TGTGCCAGCAGCACCCCACAGGGGACCAACGACTACGAGCAGTACTTC
NA	NA	TRBV29-1	TRBJ2-7	CSVLWDNSYEQYF	TGCAGCGTCCTATGGGACAACTCCTACGAGCAGTACTTC
TRBD2	NA	TRBV4-1	TRBJ2-2	CASSRSSRLAGVGELFF	TGCGCCAGCAGCCGCAGCTCCCGACTAGCGGGTGTCGGGGAGCTGTTTTTT
TRBD2	NA	TRBV30	TRBJ2-3	CAWSAGGDTQYF	TGTGCCTGGTCAGCGGGAGGAGATACGCAGTATTTT
TRBD1	NA	TRBV6-5	TRBJ2-7	CASSYLWTGVINEQYF	TGTGCCAGCAGCTACCTCTGGACAGGGGTTATCAACGAGCAGTACTTC
NA	NA	TRBV5-4	TRBJ2-2	CASSNRQNGELFF	TGTGCCAGCAGCAACAGACAGAACGGGGAGCTGTTTTTT
NA	NA	TRBV19	TRBJ2-3	CASSIMGGITDTQYF	TGTGCCAGTAGTATAATGGGGGGAATAACAGATACGCAGTATTTT
NA	NA	TRBV10-3	TRBJ1-1	CAISWDNCTEAFF	TGTGCCATCAGCTGGGACAATTGCACTGAAGCTTTCTTT
TRBD1	NA	TRBV18	TRBJ1-4	CASSSQGAVNEKLFF	TGTGCCAGCTCATCGCAGGGGGCAGTTAATGAAAAACTGTTTTTT
NA	NA	TRBV9	TRBJ1-2	CASSVERPGSRDGYTF	TGTGCCAGCAGCGTAGAGCGGCCGGGGTCGAGAGATGGCTACACCTTC
TRBD2	NA	TRBV5-1	TRBJ2-7	CASSLASGYSYEQYF	TGCGCCAGCAGCTTGGCTAGCGGGTACTCCTACGAGCAGTACTTC
TRBD2	NA	TRBV6-5	TRBJ2-3	CASSYHSGARTDTQYF	TGTGCCAGCAGTTACCATAGCGGGGCGCGCACAGATACGCAGTATTTT
NA	NA	TRBV5-1	TRBJ2-5	CASSSERAARTQYF	TGCGCCAGCAGCTCCGAGCGAGCGGCGAGAACCCAGTACTTC
NA	NA	TRBV27	TRBJ1-2	CASSFRAGVIGYTF	TGTGCCAGCAGTTTCCGGGCAGGGGTAATAGGCTACACCTTC
NA	NA	TRBV28	TRBJ1-2	CATQPSLGLYTF	TGTGCCACGCAACCATCACTAGGCCTCTACACCTTC
TRBD1	few	TRBV5-1	TRBJ2-7	CASSTDRGYEQYF	TGCGCCAGCAGCACTGACAGGGGCTACGAGCAGTACTTC
TRBD2	once	TRBV19	TRBJ2-1	CASSLRLAGDRVYNEQFF	TGTGCCAGTAGTTTAAGGCTAGCGGGTGACCGCGTATACAATGAGCAGTTCTTC
TRBD2	once	TRBV27	TRBJ2-7	CASSSTSGYSYEQYF	TGTGCCAGCAGTTCTACTAGCGGGTACTCCTACGAGCAGTACTTC
NA	NA	TRBV14	TRBJ2-7	CASAGTDSYEQYF	TGTGCCAGCGCCGGGACTGACTCCTACGAGCAGTACTTC